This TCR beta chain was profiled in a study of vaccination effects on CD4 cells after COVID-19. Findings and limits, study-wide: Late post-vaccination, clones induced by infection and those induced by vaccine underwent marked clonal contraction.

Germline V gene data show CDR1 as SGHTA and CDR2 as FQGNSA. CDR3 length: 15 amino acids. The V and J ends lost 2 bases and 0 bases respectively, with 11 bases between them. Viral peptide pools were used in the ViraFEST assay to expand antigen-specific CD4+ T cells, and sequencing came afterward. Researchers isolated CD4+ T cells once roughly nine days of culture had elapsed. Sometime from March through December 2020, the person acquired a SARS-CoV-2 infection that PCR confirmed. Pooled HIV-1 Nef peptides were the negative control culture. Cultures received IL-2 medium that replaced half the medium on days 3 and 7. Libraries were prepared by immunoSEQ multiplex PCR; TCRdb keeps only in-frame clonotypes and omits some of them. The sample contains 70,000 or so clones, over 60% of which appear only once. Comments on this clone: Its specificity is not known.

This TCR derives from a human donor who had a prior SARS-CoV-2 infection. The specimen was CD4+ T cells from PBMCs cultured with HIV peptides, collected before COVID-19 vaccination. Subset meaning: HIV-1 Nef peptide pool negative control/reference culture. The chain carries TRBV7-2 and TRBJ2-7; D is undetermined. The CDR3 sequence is CASSLSPVSSYEQYF. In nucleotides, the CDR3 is TGTGCCAGCAGCTTAAGCCCAGTGAGCTCCTACGAGCAGTACTTC.